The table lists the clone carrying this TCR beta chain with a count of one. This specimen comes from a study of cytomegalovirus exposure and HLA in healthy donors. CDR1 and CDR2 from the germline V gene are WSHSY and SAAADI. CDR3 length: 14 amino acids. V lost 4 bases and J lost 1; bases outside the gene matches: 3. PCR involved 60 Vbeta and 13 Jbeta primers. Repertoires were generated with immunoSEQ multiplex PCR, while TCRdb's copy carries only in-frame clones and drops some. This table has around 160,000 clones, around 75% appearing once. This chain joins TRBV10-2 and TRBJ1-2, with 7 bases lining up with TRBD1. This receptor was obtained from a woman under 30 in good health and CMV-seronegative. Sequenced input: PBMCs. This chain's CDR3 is CASSAPGGNYGYTF. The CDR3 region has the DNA TGCGCCAGCAGTGCACCAGGGGGTAACTATGGCTACACCTTC.